The TCR beta chain described here comes from a study of T cell clonality in common variable immunodeficiency (dated by TCRdb to between 2014 and 2017). Results the study describes overall, beyond this receptor: It was noted by the authors that sequencing of the repertoires of T cell subpopulations would be needed to clarify the cause of the increased clonality in CVID. CVID TCRbeta sequences reportedly showed fewer deletions and N-nucleotide insertions and lacked highly modified clones with 13 or more V deletions. Although equal DNA input was used, an average of approximately 82,000 unique sequences per sample was obtained for controls, compared with around 30,000 for CVID samples. Correlations between repertoire features and clinical complications were limited by patient heterogeneity within the CVID cohort. Fewer TCRbeta clones were shared among CVID subjects than among healthy controls (p < 0.0001). Compared with healthy controls, CVID subjects showed increased TCRbeta clonality (t-test p = 0.018), a feature most characteristic of about a third of subjects.

On this clone itself: It has no known antigen specificity. The CDR3 is cut off 3 residues early in the read; its end comes from the germline J gene.

Equivalent amounts of genomic DNA from CVID and control samples were used as sequencing input. For every sample, a 60 bp segment covering the rearranged TCRbeta CDR3 region was amplified and then sequenced. The immunoSEQ assay, a bias-corrected multiplex PCR combined with high-throughput sequencing, was used to amplify TCRbeta. As for the original processing: Every unique nucleotide sequence was considered a clone and was annotated with V, D and J genes, copy number and frequency. Sequences were labeled productive if in frame, and non-productive if out of frame or containing stop codons. As previously described, Shannon's entropy was used to calculate clonality. Mean CDR3 Kyte-Doolittle hydropathy was derived from the predicted amino acid sequences of productive clones. Scaled V gene usage was hierarchically clustered using Manhattan distance and complete linkage with the R hclust function. Sharing of clones by CDR3 amino acid sequence was evaluated through resampling of 12 repertoires per group over 100 rounds. Repertoires were searched for 70 published EBV-specific and about 240 published CMV-specific TCRbeta sequences. A couple of CVID samples yielding fewer than 10,000 sequences were excluded from analysis, leaving approximately 40 CVID repertoires. TCRdb mirrors the immuneACCESS table, restricted to in-frame sequences. Some clones are absent from its copies; in checked studies, under half trace to an unresolved V gene, and the reason for the others is unknown. Clone size and the V and J calls come from that table; the DNA yielded D and trimming. This sample has fewer than 12,000 clones in the table, none counted a single time. The ten largest clonotypes hold approximately 6% of the sample.

Diagnosis of CVID followed standard criteria, namely serum IgG, IgA and/or IgM below the normal range together with specific antibody deficiency. The CVID group comprised about 45 subjects, roughly 15 female and approximately 29 male, aged roughly 8 to 70 years with a mean age of roughly 36. Most of the CVID patients and most of the healthy controls were of Caucasian heritage. All CVID subjects had received replacement immunoglobulin therapy for at least one year at the time of study participation. At blood collection, none of the CVID subjects was ill or on immunomodulatory or immunosuppressive medication. Heparinized peripheral whole blood samples of about 5 to 9 ml were collected from each donor. Genomic DNA from adults with common variable immune deficiency (CVID) and from healthy adult controls was the source for sequencing TCRbeta CDR3 repertoires. Diluted blood was density-centrifuged over Hypaque 1077 or Ficoll-Paque to isolate peripheral blood mononuclear cells. Genomic DNA was obtained from unsorted mononuclear cells through either Qiagen column purification or a centrifugation-based method.

CDR1 SEHNR and CDR2 FQNEAQ are derived from the germline V gene (reference sequence). From its cysteine to its phenylalanine, the CDR3 spans 13 amino acids. Sequencing covers 30 bases of the CDR3, shown here with the frame starting at base 1. What was sequenced was peripheral blood mononuclear cells. The sequence links TRBV7-9 to TRBJ1-1, with the D gene call left open. The origin of this receptor is a human donor with common variable immunodeficiency. The sequenced CDR3 bases are TGTGCCAGCAGCCTTCCCAGAGGCAGGAGG. Its protein product is CASSLPRGRR. The entire CDR3 sequence reads CASSLPRGRRAFF. The reference TRBV7-9 and TRBJ1-1 proteins fill in what lies around the CDR3, so the full variable domain reads DTGVSQNPRHKITKRGQNVTFRCDPISEHNRLYWYRQTLGQGPEFLTYFQNEAQLEKSRLLSDRFSAERPKGSFSTLEIQRTEQGDSAMYLCASSLPRGRRAFFGQGTRLTVV.